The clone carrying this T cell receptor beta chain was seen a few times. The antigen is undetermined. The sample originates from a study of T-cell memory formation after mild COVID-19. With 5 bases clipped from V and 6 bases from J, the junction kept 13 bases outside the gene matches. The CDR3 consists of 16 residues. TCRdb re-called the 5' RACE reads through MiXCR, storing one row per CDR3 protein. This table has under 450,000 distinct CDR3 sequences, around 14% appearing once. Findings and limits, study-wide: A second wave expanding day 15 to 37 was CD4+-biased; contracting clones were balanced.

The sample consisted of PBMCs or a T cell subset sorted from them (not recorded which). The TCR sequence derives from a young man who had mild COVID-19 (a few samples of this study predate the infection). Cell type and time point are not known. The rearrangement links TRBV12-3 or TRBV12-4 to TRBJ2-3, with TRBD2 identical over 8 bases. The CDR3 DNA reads TGTGCCAGCAGTCCTGGAGCGGGGGACAACGGCGATACGCAGTATTTT. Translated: CASSPGAGDNGDTQYF.